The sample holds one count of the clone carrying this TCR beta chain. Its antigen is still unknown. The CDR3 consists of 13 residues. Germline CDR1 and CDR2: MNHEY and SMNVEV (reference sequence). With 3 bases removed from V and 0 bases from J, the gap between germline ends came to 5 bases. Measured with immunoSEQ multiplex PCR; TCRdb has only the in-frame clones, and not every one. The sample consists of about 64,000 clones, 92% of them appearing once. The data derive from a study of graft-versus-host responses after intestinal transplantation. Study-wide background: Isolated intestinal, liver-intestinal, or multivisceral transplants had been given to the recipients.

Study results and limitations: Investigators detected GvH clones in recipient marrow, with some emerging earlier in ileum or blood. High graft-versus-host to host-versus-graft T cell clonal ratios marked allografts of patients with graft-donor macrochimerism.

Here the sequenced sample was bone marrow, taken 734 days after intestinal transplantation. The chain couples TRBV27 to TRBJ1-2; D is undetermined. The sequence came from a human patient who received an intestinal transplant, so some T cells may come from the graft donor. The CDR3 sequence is CASSFAANYGYTF. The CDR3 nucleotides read TGTGCCAGCAGTTTCGCCGCTAACTATGGCTACACCTTC.